The 20 T cell receptor beta chains given below trace back to one sample, sequenced in a study of T cell responses to AZD1222 COVID-19 vaccine. TCRdb's table, derived via immunoSEQ multiplex PCR, lists solely in-frame clones and lacks some. Of 120,000 or so clones listed, around 81% are singletons. The sequences come from peripheral blood, collected on day 0 of AZD1222 vaccination. Source of these receptors: an adult in good health.

The rearrangement joins TRBV5-1 to TRBJ1-2, with a possible D match to TRBD1 (5 bases). The germline V and J ends were trimmed by 5 bases and 3 bases, with 17 bases remaining between them. Germline lookup yields CDR1 SGHRS and CDR2 YFSETQ. The CDR3 totals 15 residues. The CDR3 bases are TGCGCCAGCAGACAAAATACCGGGACCGACTATGGCTACACCTTC. This gives the protein CASRQNTGTDYGYTF.

The chain joins TRBV3-1 (or the pseudogene TRBV3-2) to TRBJ1-2; 9 bases align to TRBD1. The CDR3 consists of 13 residues. From germline, CDR1 is LGHDT and CDR2 YNNKEL (reference sequence). The V and J ends lost 6 bases and 8 bases, in that order; junction bases with no gene match: 7. The CDR3 DNA reads as TGTGCCAGCAGACATGGACAGGGGACCGGCTACACCTTC. It specifies CASRHGQGTGYTF.

The gene calls are TRBV29-1 and TRBJ2-5; D is possibly TRBD2 (6 bases). CDR3 size: 14 residues. Per the germline V gene, CDR1 is SQVTM and CDR2 is ANQGSEA. V gave up 5 bases and J gave up 5 bases, with 18 bases separating them. The CDR3 DNA is TGCAGCGTTCGCGGCCTTACAGGAGGGGAGACCCAGTACTTC. Protein product: CSVRGLTGGETQYF.

The chain uses TRBV28 and TRBJ1-2, with a tentative D call TRBD1 (6 bases). V was cut by 8 bases and J by 8 bases, with 24 bases left in between. This CDR3 has 15 residues. CDR1 and CDR2 (germline): MDHEN, SYDVKM. The CDR3 DNA sequence: TGTGCCAGCGGCTGGGGAATCGGGGGCGCGGTGGGCTACACCTTC. It yields the protein CASGWGIGGAVGYTF.

This CDR3 reads CASRGTGLTFGNYGYTF. The CDR3 nucleotides read TGTGCCAGCAGAGGGACAGGGCTCACATTCGGCAACTATGGCTACACCTTC. The chain recombines TRBV2 with TRBJ1-2, with TRBD1 matching 9 bases. The junction had 13 bases not matched to a gene; V was cut back by 6 bases and J by 2 bases. The CDR3 runs 17 residues. CDR1 and CDR2 (germline): SNHLY, FYNNEI.

V is TRBV28 and J is TRBJ1-2; D gene ambiguous. Trimming took off 3 bases at V and 8 bases at J, with 10 bases between the two ends. Germline V gene data show CDR1 as MDHEN and CDR2 as SYDVKM. CDR3 size: 12 residues. The CDR3 DNA follows: TGTGCCAGCAGTTTGCCGGTCGGGGGCTACACCTTC. As protein: CASSLPVGGYTF.

This clone was seen a few times. The V call is TRBV7-2, the J call TRBJ2-7; D possibly corresponds to TRBD2 (5 bases). The CDR3 has 13 amino acids. The ends were cut back, 7 bases at V and 3 bases at J, with 13 bases in the middle. Germline V gives CDR1 SGHTA, CDR2 FQGNSA. CDR3 sequence reads: CASTSYTSYEQYF. CDR3 bases: TGTGCCAGCACTTCATATACTAGCTACGAGCAGTACTTC.

The rearrangement uses TRBV10-3 and TRBJ1-3; 7 bases fit TRBD1. Germline CDR1 ENHRY, CDR2 SYGVKD. This CDR3 region has 15 residues. V trimming: 5 bases; J trimming: 7 bases; junction bases outside the gene matches: 11. The CDR3 here is CAISTPRTGLNTIYF. CDR3 bases: TGTGCCATCAGTACCCCGAGGACAGGACTCAACACCATATATTTT.

This clone has a single count. The V call is TRBV19, the J call TRBJ1-2, with 7 bases lining up with TRBD1. The junction had 2 bases not matched to a gene; V was cut back by 5 bases and J by 2 bases. The CDR3 is made up of 13 amino acids. The V gene's germline CDR1 is LNHDA and CDR2 SQIVND (reference sequence). CDR3 bases: TGTGCCAGTAGTGCGACAGGGAACTATGGCTACACCTTC. This gives the protein CASSATGNYGYTF. The full variable domain, rest sourced from reference TRBV19 and TRBJ1-2, is DGGITQSPKYLFRKEGQNVTLSCEQNLNHDAMYWYRQDPGQGLRLIYYSQIVNDFQKGDIAEGYSVSREKKESFPLTVTSAQKNPTAFYLCASSATGNYGYTFGSGTRLTVV.

V usage is TRBV5-5 and J usage is TRBJ2-7; 9 positions agree with TRBD2. Germline V gene sequence: CDR1 SGHKS, CDR2 YYEKEE (reference sequence). CDR3 length equals 15 residues. The V gene end was trimmed by 3 bases and the J gene end by 2 bases; junction bases not matched to a gene: 6. CDR3 protein: CASSSGTSRTYEQYF. Written as DNA, the CDR3 is TGTGCCAGCAGCTCCGGGACTAGCAGAACCTACGAGCAGTACTTC.

The V gene is TRBV5-1, the J gene TRBJ2-5; 9 bases line up with TRBD1. Germline assignment: CDR1 SGHRS and CDR2 YFSETQ. This CDR3 is built from 13 residues. V lost 7 bases, J lost 3 bases, and 4 bases stayed unmatched. The CDR3: CASADRGEETQYF. In nucleotides, the CDR3 is TGCGCCAGCGCAGACAGGGGGGAAGAGACCCAGTACTTC.

This clone was counted between two and nine times. This chain connects TRBV5-6 to TRBJ1-4; the match to TRBD1 covers 8 bases. Germline V gene sequence: CDR1 SGHDT, CDR2 YYEEEE. The length of the CDR3 is 15 residues. V dropped 1 base and J dropped 6; count of bases not matched to a gene: 5. The CDR3 bases are TGTGCCAGCAGCTTGCGGCAGGGGGCGCATGAAAAACTGTTTTTT. As protein: CASSLRQGAHEKLFF.

CDR3 sequence: CASSYSGTGFGGYTF. The CDR3 DNA reads TGTGCCAGCAGTTACTCCGGGACAGGATTTGGTGGCTACACCTTC. This chain connects TRBV6-2 or TRBV6-3 to TRBJ1-2; 8 bases line up with TRBD1. CDR3 length: 15 amino acids. Germline CDR1 is MNHEY and CDR2 is SVGEGT. Unmatched junction bases numbered 7, after V lost 0 bases and J lost 7 bases.

The chain uses TRBV5-1 and TRBJ2-1; D ambiguous. The V end was cut by 0 bases, the J end by 0 bases, with 4 bases between. The CDR3 is made up of 14 amino acids. From germline, CDR1 is SGHRS and CDR2 YFSETQ. CDR3 nucleotides: TGCGCCAGCAGCTTGGTAAGCTCCTACAATGAGCAGTTCTTC. It encodes CASSLVSSYNEQFF.

This chain connects TRBV12-5 to TRBJ2-7; D is unclear. The germline gives CDR1 LGHNT, CDR2 FRNRAP. V was clipped by 7 bases and J by 5 bases, with 15 bases between them. This CDR3 has 13 amino acids. The CDR3 protein is CASAFYLNDEQYF. The CDR3 region has the DNA TGTGCTAGTGCCTTTTACCTAAACGACGAGCAGTACTTC.

The chain uses TRBV5-1 and TRBJ1-1; 8 bases align to TRBD1. The V gene's germline CDR1 is SGHRS and CDR2 YFSETQ. J was trimmed by 5 bases and V by 2 bases; bases with no gene match: 5. The CDR3 consists of 14 residues. The CDR3 nucleotides are TGCGCCAGCAGCTTACAGGGGGAAGGAACTGAAGCTTTCTTT. This translates into CASSLQGEGTEAFF.

This chain uses TRBV2 with TRBJ2-7; 8 bases fit TRBD2. The junction had 5 bases not matched to a gene; V was cut back by 3 bases and J by 1 base. The CDR3 is 15 residues long. The V gene's germline CDR1 is SNHLY and CDR2 FYNNEI. The CDR3 reads CASSDGGVGSYEQYF. DNA of the CDR3: TGTGCCAGCAGTGACGGGGGGGTCGGATCCTACGAGCAGTACTTC.

V usage is TRBV5-1 and J usage is TRBJ2-1; 7 nucleotides align to TRBD2. After removal of 5 bases from V and 8 bases from J, the junction contained 19 bases not matched to a gene. This CDR3 has 17 amino acids. Per germline, CDR1 SGHRS and CDR2 YFSETQ. The CDR3 DNA follows: TGCGCCAGCAGTCCGGGGGGAGTGAGGGGCGCTGGCCATGAGCAGTTCTTC. The encoded protein is CASSPGGVRGAGHEQFF.

The rearrangement joins TRBV3-1 (or the pseudogene TRBV3-2) to TRBJ1-2; possibly TRBD1 for D (5 bases). Germline loops: CDR1 LGHDT, CDR2 YNNKEL (reference sequence). The ends were cut back, 5 bases at V and 8 bases at J, with 9 bases in the middle. The CDR3 has 11 amino acids. CDR3 nucleotides: TGTGCCAGCAGCAGGGGTGGGGGCTACACCTTC. Protein sequence: CASSRGGGYTF.

The chain links TRBV5-1 to TRBJ1-1; the D gene is possibly TRBD1 (5 bases). V was clipped by 3 bases and J by 1 base, with 13 bases between them. Germline CDR1 is SGHRS and CDR2 is YFSETQ. CDR3 length equals 15 residues. The CDR3 region is CASSSYLGGNTEAFF. In DNA form, the CDR3 reads TGCGCCAGCAGCTCCTATTTGGGGGGGAACACTGAAGCTTTCTTT. Filled out from reference TRBV5-1 and TRBJ1-1, the complete variable domain reads KAGVTQTPRYLIKTRGQQVTLSCSPISGHRSVSWYQQTPGQGLQFLFEYFSETQRNKGNFPGRFSGRQFSNSRSEMNVSTLELGDSALYLCASSSYLGGNTEAFFGQGTRLTVV.